This TCR beta chain derives from a study of cytomegalovirus exposure and HLA in healthy donors. It was with 60 Vbeta and 13 Jbeta primers that the PCR ran. Here immunoSEQ multiplex PCR was the method, and the copy in TCRdb shows in-frame clones only, minus some. The sample shows about 200,000 clones, approximately 78% of them seen only once. This clonotype was obtained from a middle-aged woman in good health and CMV-seronegative. Sample: PBMCs.

The CDR3: CAWSPVTEAFF. In nucleotides, the CDR3 is TGTGCCTGGTCCCCGGTCACTGAAGCTTTCTTT. This sequence joins TRBV30 and TRBJ1-1; D is unclear. Trimming cost V 5 bases and J 4 bases, with 8 bases left between them. Germline assignment: CDR1 GTSNPN and CDR2 SVGIG (reference sequence). This CDR3 spans 11 amino acids.